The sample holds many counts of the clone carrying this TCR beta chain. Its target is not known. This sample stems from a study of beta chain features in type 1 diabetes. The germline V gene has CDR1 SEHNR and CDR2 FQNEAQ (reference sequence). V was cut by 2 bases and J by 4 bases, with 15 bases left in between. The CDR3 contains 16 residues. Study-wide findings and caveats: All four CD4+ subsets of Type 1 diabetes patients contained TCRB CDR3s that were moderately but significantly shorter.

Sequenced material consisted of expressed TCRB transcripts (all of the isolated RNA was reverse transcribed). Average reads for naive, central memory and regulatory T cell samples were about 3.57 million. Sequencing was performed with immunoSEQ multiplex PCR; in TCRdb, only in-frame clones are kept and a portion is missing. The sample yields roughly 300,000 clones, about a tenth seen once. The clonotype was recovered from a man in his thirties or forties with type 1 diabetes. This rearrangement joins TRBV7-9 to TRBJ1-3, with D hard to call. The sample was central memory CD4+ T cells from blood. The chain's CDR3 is CASSLLTSHGGNTIYF. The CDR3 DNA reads TGTGCCAGCAGCTTACTTACGAGCCATGGAGGAAACACCATATATTTT.